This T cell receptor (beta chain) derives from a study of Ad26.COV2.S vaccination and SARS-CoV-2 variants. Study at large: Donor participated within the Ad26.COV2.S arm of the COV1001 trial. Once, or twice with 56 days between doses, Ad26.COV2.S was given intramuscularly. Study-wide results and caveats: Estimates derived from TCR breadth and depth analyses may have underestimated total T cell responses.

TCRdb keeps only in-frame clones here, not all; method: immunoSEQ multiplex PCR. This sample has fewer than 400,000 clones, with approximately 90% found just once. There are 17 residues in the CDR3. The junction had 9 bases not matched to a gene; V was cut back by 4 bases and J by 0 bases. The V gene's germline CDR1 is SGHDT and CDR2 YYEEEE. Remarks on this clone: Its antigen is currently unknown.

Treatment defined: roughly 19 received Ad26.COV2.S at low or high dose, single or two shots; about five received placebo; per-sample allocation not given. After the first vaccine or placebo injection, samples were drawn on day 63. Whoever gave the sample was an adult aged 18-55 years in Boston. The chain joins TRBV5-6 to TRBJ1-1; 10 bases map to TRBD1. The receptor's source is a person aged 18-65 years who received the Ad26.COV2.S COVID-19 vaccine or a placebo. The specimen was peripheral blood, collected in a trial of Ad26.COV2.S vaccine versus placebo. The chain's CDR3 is CASSIRDRGRVNTEAFF. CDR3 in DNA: TGTGCCAGCAGCATTCGGGACAGGGGACGGGTGAACACTGAAGCTTTCTTT.